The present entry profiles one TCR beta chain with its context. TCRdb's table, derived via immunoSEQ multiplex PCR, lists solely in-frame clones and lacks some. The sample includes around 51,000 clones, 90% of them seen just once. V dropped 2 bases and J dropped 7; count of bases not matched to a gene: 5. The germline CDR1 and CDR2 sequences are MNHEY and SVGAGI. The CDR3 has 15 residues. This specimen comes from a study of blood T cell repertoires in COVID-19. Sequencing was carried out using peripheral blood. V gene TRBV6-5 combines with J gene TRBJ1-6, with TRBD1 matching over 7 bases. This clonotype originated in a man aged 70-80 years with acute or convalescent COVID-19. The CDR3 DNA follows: TGTGCCAGCAGTTACCTACCGGGACAGAATTCACCCCTCCACTTT. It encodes CASSYLPGQNSPLHF.